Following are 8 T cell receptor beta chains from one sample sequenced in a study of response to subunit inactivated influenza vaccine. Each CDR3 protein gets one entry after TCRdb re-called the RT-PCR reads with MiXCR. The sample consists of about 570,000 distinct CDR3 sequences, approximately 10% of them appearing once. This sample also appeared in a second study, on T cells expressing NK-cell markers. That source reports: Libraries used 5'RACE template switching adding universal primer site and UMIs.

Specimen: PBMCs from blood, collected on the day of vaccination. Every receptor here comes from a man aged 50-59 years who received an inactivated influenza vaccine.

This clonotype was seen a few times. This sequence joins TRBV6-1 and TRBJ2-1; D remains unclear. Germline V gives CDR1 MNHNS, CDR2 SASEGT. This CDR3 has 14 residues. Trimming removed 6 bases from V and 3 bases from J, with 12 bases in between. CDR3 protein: CASSTPDNYNEQFF. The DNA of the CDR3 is TGTGCCAGCAGCACTCCGGATAACTACAATGAGCAGTTCTTC.

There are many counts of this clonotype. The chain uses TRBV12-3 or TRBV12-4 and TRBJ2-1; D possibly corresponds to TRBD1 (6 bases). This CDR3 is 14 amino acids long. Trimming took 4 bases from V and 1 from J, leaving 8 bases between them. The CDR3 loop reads CASSSQGSYNEQFF. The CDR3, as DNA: TGTGCCAGCAGTTCCCAGGGGTCCTACAATGAGCAGTTCTTC.

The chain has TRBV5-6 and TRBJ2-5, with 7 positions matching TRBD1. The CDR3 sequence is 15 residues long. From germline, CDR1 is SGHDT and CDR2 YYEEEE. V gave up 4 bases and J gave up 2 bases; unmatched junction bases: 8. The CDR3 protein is CASSRADRSQETQYF. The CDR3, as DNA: TGTGCCAGCAGCAGGGCGGACAGGTCACAAGAGACCCAGTACTTC. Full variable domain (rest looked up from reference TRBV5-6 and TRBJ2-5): DAGVTQSPTHLIKTRGQQVTLRCSPKSGHDTVSWYQQALGQGPQFIFQYYEEEERQRGNFPDRFSGHQFPNYSSELNVNALLLGDSALYLCASSRADRSQETQYFGPGTRLLVL.

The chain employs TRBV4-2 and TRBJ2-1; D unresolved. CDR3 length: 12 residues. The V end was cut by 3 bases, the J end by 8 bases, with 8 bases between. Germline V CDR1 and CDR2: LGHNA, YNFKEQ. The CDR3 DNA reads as TGTGCCAGCAGCCACCTTACCCATGAGCAGTTCTTC. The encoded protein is CASSHLTHEQFF.

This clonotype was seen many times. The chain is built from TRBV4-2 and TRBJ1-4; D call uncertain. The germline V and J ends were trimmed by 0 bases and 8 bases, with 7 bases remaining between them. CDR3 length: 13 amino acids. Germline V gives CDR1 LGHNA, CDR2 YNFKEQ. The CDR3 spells CASSQELNEKLFF. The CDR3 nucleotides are TGTGCCAGCAGCCAAGAACTCAACGAAAAACTGTTTTTT.

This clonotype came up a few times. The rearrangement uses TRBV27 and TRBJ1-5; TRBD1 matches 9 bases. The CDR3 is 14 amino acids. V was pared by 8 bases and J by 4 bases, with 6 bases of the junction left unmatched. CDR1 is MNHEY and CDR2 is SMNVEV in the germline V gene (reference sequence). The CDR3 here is CASGGTGHNQPQHF. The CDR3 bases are TGTGCCAGCGGGGGGACAGGGCATAATCAGCCCCAGCATTTT.

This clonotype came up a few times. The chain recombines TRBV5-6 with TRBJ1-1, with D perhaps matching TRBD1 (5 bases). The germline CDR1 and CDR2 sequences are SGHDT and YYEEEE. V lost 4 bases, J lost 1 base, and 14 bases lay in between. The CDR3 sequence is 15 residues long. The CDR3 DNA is TGTGCCAGCAGCCCAACAGGAGGCCCGAACACTGAAGCTTTCTTT. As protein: CASSPTGGPNTEAFF.

CDR3 amino acids: CASSHTSRVTVRKETQYF. The CDR3 DNA sequence: TGTGCCAGCAGCCATACAAGTCGGGTGACGGTTCGTAAGGAGACCCAGTACTTC. The chain carries TRBV3-1 and TRBJ2-5; D is undetermined. The CDR3 contains 18 residues. Germline-derived CDR1 and CDR2 are LGHDT and YNNKEL (reference sequence). V shed 3 bases and J shed 5 bases, with 25 bases lying between them.